This record concerns one TCR beta chain sequence. Its antigen is currently not known. Base quality data are lacking; no much larger clone is found one base away. The germline V gene (reference sequence) gives CDR1 as LNHDA and CDR2 as SQIVND. The CDR3 starts with the cysteine, ends with the phenylalanine, and has 11 residues. Left in the record is the CDR3 DNA by itself, 33 bases read in frame from the first base. The V end loses 10 bases and the J end loses 8 bases, and a stretch of 14 bases separates them. The sample is drawn from a study of memory CD4+ T cells and cytomegalovirus serostatus (dated by TCRdb to the late 2010s). Regarding the complete study: A total of some 33 healthy Belgian adults, of whom 9 were CMV seropositive and about 24 were CMV seronegative, were included in the cohort. To replicate a published TCR-based CMV serostatus classifier, the researchers sequenced the CD4+ memory TCRbeta repertoires of a Belgian cohort whose cytomegalovirus serostatus was known. The research as a whole found: Results were interpreted as suggesting that the CMV-associated TCR signature is largely present in the CD4+ memory repertoire. Among the approximately 160 previously reported CMV-associated TCRbeta sequences, over 65 showed up in the CD4+ memory repertoires, with each one found in between one and five individuals. Only CD4+CD45RO+ memory cells were sequenced, in contrast to the original study, in which naive and memory CD4+ and CD8+ populations were covered. For CMV serostatus prediction, a median bootstrapped AUC of roughly 0.94 was reached with the original framework, and a median bootstrapped AUC of approximately 0.89 was reached with a US-trained random forest. On the Belgian cohort, the classifier based on the original framework reached a median bootstrapped AUC of roughly 0.96, with a 95% CI of 0.76-1.00.

The Quick-DNA Microprep Kit was used to extract genomic DNA from the sorted cells. Amplification of TCRbeta DNA was done with the immunoSEQ hsTCRbeta kit, following the protocol from the manufacturer. TCRbeta libraries were sequenced on an Illumina MiSeq instrument. The authors' pipeline ran thus. Removing out-of-frame sequences left a few million distinct TCRbeta sequences, an average of around 67,000 per individual. Each individual was scored according to the count of some 160 previously reported CMV-associated TCRbeta sequences and the total productive distinct TCRbeta count. A beta-binomial model was reimplemented in Python, and scikit-learn random forests with default parameters were trained on data from the US cohort. Classifier performance on the Belgian cohort was reported as the median AUC with percentile confidence intervals calculated over 10,000 bootstrap iterations. Sourced from immuneACCESS, this table was stored by TCRdb with only in-frame sequences that have V and J called. A share of the clones is absent; for the studies checked, an unresolved V gene accounts for under half, and the remainder has no known explanation. Clonal size and the V and J genes are those of that table, whereas D and trimming came from the DNA. Recorded for this sample are approximately 65,000 clones; roughly three quarters of them occurred a single time. The ten largest clones take up 0.88% of the sample.

Single viable CD3+CD4+CD8-CD45RO+ cells were sorted as memory CD4+ T cells on a FACSAria II. CMV serostatus was determined with a Roche Elecsys assay detecting serum IgG against CMV pp150, pp28, p38 and p52. After thawing, total CD4+ T cells were enriched by positive selection with CD4 magnetic microbeads. The samples came from a different study that was designed specifically to examine the CD4+ T cell memory repertoire. Peripheral blood mononuclear cells were isolated and cryopreserved following standard operating procedures; serum was stored at -80 °C. The staining used CD3-PerCP (BW264/56), CD4-APC (RPA-T4), CD45RO-PE (UCHT1) and CD8-Pacific Orange (3B5) antibodies, and Sytox blue was used to exclude non-viable cells.

Sequenced material: memory CD4+ T cells from blood. The chain is assembled from TRBV19 and TRBJ1-2; confidence is insufficient to name the D gene. This clonotype was sampled from an adult in good health and CMV-seronegative. The CDR3 loop reads CATYTRRGYTF. The nucleotides read TGTGCCACCTACACCCGCCGGGGCTACACCTTC.